These T cell receptor beta chains were read from a single sample in a study of regulatory T cells in long-lasting Graves disease. TCRdb reanalysed the multiplex PCR reads using MiXCR and keeps one entry per CDR3 protein. The table has roughly 220,000 distinct CDR3 sequences, about a sixth seen once. Sequencing was performed on peripheral blood mononuclear cells (PBMCs), taken at new diagnosis, from a patient treated with antithyroid drugs. The receptors were gathered from a female donor with Graves disease. Both conserved end residues are part of each CDR3. A D gene is named only where the DNA matches it firmly. Clone size is not always given. Where it is, it says once, few, many or a class for expanded clones.

V	length	J	D	size	CDR3	DNA
TRBV20-1	14	TRBJ1-1	NA	many	CSARLGGGNTEAFF	TGCAGTGCTAGGTTAGGGGGGGGGAACACTGAAGCTTTCTTT
TRBV6-1	19	TRBJ2-6	NA	NA	CASSDWLGTTRSGANVLTF	TGTGCCAGCAGTGATTGGCTTGGGACAACCCGCTCTGGGGCCAACGTCCTGACTTTC
TRBV20-1	16	TRBJ2-1	NA	NA	CSARKSGSGKYNEQFF	TGCAGTGCTAGAAAAAGCGGTAGCGGAAAATACAATGAGCAGTTCTTC
TRBV5-1	13	TRBJ2-7	TRBD1	many	CASSIGQVYEQYF	TGCGCCAGCAGCATCGGACAGGTCTACGAGCAGTACTTC
TRBV6-1	14	TRBJ1-2	NA	few	CASVLGGLSYGYTF	TGTGCCAGCGTTTTGGGGGGGCTCAGCTATGGCTACACCTTC
TRBV11-1	14	TRBJ2-3	NA	once	CASSTSPSTDTQSF	TGTGCCAGCAGTACTAGCCCGAGCACAGATACCCAGTCTTTT
TRBV12-3/TRBV12-4	15	TRBJ2-7	NA	many	CASTLMGAIPHEQYF	TGTGCCAGCACCCTCATGGGGGCAATCCCCCACGAGCAGTACTTC
TRBV27	15	TRBJ2-3	NA	many	CASRIVGGATDTQYF	TGTGCCAGCAGAATAGTCGGCGGAGCCACAGATACGCAGTATTTT
TRBV19	15	TRBJ2-5	NA	few	CASSPRLDRRETQYF	TGTGCCAGTAGTCCGCGGTTAGACAGGCGAGAGACCCAGTACTTC
TRBV20-1	15	TRBJ2-2	NA	many	CSARDTGSNTGELFF	TGCAGTGCTAGAGACACGGGATCGAACACCGGGGAGCTGTTTTTT
TRBV29-1	17	TRBJ1-2	NA	many	CSVEERDRKTGIYGYTF	TGCAGCGTTGAGGAACGGGACCGGAAAACCGGAATCTATGGCTACACCTTC
TRBV19	17	TRBJ2-5	NA	many	CASSSGAGAISQETQYF	TGTGCCAGTAGTTCCGGTGCAGGGGCGATCAGCCAAGAGACCCAGTACTTC
TRBV18	15	TRBJ2-1	TRBD1	many	CASSHARGLRDEQFF	TGTGCCAGCTCACACGCCAGGGGGTTGCGGGATGAGCAGTTCTTC
TRBV7-3	17	TRBJ2-1	TRBD2	NA	CASSLNGEGAAYNEQFF	TGTGCCAGCAGCTTAAATGGGGAGGGAGCGGCCTACAATGAGCAGTTCTTC
TRBV27	13	TRBJ2-5	NA	many	CASSLGRIETQYF	TGTGCCAGCAGTTTGGGCAGAATAGAGACCCAGTACTTC
TRBV4-1	16	TRBJ2-7	TRBD1	few	CASSQAEGQGVYEQYF	TGCGCCAGCAGCCAAGCTGAGGGACAGGGGGTCTACGAGCAGTACTTC
TRBV11-2	15	TRBJ2-1	TRBD1	NA	CASNSGTGFVHEQFF	TGTGCCAGCAACTCCGGGACAGGGTTTGTGCATGAGCAGTTCTTC
TRBV24-1	15	TRBJ2-3	TRBD1	NA	CATSDPRTGTDTQYF	TGTGCCACCAGTGACCCCCGGACAGGGACAGATACGCAGTATTTT
TRBV24-1	14	TRBJ2-3	NA	many	CATSDQGRTDTQYF	TGTGCCACCAGTGATCAGGGGAGGACAGATACGCAGTATTTT
TRBV6-2/TRBV6-3	11	TRBJ2-1	NA	few	CASTQGSEQFF	TGTGCCAGCACCCAGGGGAGTGAGCAGTTCTTC
TRBV11-3	12	TRBJ1-1	NA	many	CASSLETGEAFF	TGTGCCAGCAGCTTAGAAACAGGGGAAGCTTTCTTT
TRBV7-9	13	TRBJ1-2	NA	NA	CASSLGGKDGYTF	TGTGCCAGCAGCTTAGGGGGGAAGGATGGCTACACCTTC
TRBV11-3	15	TRBJ2-1	NA	few	CASSLATGFYNEQFF	TGTGCCAGCAGCTTAGCTACAGGTTTCTACAATGAGCAGTTCTTC
TRBV4-1	16	TRBJ2-7	TRBD2	NA	CASSQKPTSESYEQYF	TGCGCCAGCAGCCAGAAGCCGACTAGCGAATCCTACGAGCAGTACTTC
TRBV2	11	TRBJ2-5	NA	many	CASTLGVTQYF	TGTGCCAGCACCCTGGGGGTAACCCAGTACTTC
TRBV7-2	14	TRBJ2-5	NA	many	CASSSEQSYGPQYF	TGTGCCAGCAGCTCAGAGCAGAGCTATGGACCCCAGTACTTC
TRBV12-3/TRBV12-4	18	TRBJ1-1	TRBD1	many	CASSFRGLGRGRGTEAFF	TGTGCCAGCAGTTTCCGGGGCTTGGGTAGGGGGCGCGGCACTGAAGCTTTCTTT
TRBV6-9	18	TRBJ2-1	TRBD2	few	CASSYYGPSSGRNNEQFF	TGTGCCAGCAGTTACTATGGCCCTTCCAGCGGGAGAAACAATGAGCAGTTCTTC
TRBV20-1	13	TRBJ2-1	TRBD2	many	CSARWTSIHEQFF	TGCAGTGCGCGCTGGACTAGCATCCATGAGCAGTTCTTC